This entry features one T cell receptor beta chain sequence. Its antigen is unknown. This entry comes from a study of graft-versus-host responses after intestinal transplantation. The J segment lost 1 base and the V segment lost 7 bases, leaving 6 bases of the junction unmatched. This CDR3 is built from 14 residues. Per the germline V gene, CDR1 is SNHLY and CDR2 is FYNNEI. Study-level points and caveats: Where graft-donor T cell macrochimerism was present, patients had high graft-versus-host to host-versus-graft clonal ratios in allografts.

This table comes from immunoSEQ multiplex PCR, and its TCRdb copy is limited to in-frame clones, with some not included. This sample has roughly 56,000 clones; approximately 89% occur once, and the top ten carry 2.5% to 3%. Source: PBMCs, taken approximately 120 days after intestinal transplantation. The V and J genes are TRBV2 and TRBJ1-1; 7 bases match TRBD1. The clonotype comes from a human patient who received an intestinal transplant, so some T cells may come from the graft donor. CDR3 DNA: TGTGCCAGCACCGGGACAGCCCCGAACACTGAAGCTTTCTTT. This translates into CASTGTAPNTEAFF. The entire variable domain, with the rest obtained from reference TRBV2 and TRBJ1-1, is as follows: EPEVTQTPSHQVTQMGQEVILRCVPISNHLYFYWYRQILGQKVEFLVSFYNNEISEKSEIFDDQFSVERPDGSNFTLKIRSTKLEDSAMYFCASTGTAPNTEAFFGQGTRLTVV.